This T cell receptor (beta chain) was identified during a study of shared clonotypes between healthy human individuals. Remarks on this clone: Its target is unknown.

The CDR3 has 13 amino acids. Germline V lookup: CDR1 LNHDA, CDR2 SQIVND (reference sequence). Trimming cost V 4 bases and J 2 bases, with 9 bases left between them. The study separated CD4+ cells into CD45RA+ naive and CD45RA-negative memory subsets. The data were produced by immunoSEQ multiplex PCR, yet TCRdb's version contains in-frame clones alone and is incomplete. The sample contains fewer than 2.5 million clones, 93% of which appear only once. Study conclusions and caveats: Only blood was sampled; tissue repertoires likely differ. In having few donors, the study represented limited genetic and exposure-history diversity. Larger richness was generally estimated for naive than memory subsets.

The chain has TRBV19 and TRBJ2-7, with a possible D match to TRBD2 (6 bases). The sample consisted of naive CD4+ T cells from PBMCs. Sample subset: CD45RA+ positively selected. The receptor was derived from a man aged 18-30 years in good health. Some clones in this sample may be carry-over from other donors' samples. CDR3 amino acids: CASSTRGTYEQYF. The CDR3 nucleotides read TGTGCCAGTAGTACGCGCGGGACCTACGAGCAGTACTTC.